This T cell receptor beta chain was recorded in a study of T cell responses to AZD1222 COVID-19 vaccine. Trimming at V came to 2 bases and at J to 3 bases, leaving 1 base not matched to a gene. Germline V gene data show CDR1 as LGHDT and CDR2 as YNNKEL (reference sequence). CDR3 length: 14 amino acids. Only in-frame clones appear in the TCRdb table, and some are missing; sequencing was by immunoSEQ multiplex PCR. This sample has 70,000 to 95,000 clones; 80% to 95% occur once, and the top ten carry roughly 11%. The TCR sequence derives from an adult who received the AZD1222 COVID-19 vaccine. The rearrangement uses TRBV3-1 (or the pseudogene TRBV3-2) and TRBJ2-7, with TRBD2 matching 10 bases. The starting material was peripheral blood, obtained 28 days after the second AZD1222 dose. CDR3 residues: CASSQLAGVYEQYF. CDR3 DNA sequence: TGTGCCAGCAGCCAACTAGCGGGAGTCTACGAGCAGTACTTC.